What follows describes a single T cell receptor beta chain. Its antigen is currently unknown. CDR1 is SEHNR, CDR2 FQNEAQ, per germline (reference sequence). J was trimmed by 4 bases and V by 5 bases; bases with no gene match: 4. This CDR3 comprises 13 residues. The PCR employed 60 Vbeta primers together with 13 Jbeta primers. The data were produced by immunoSEQ multiplex PCR, yet TCRdb's version contains in-frame clones alone and is incomplete. The sample consists of 130,000 to 150,000 clones, approximately 80% of them appearing once. This entry belongs to a study of cytomegalovirus exposure and HLA in healthy donors. Study results and caveats: Rare sequences made up most TCRs, while some public TCRs were found in many donors. In vitro data verified three CMV-associated chains as specific for CMV antigens. The classifier was said to identify cytomegalovirus status with high specificity and sensitivity. Certain indistinguishable V segments, among them TRBV6-2 and TRBV6-3, were excluded.

The clonotype originates from a woman aged 40 to 50 in good health and CMV-seropositive. Sequenced sample: PBMCs. V gene TRBV7-9 combines with J gene TRBJ1-2; 7 bases align to TRBD1. The chain's CDR3 is CASSEGAVYGYTF. Here the CDR3 DNA reads TGTGCCAGCAGCGAGGGGGCGGTCTATGGCTACACCTTC. Drawing the rest from reference TRBV7-9 and TRBJ1-2, the complete variable domain is DTGVSQNPRHKITKRGQNVTFRCDPISEHNRLYWYRQTLGQGPEFLTYFQNEAQLEKSRLLSDRFSAERPKGSFSTLEIQRTEQGDSAMYLCASSEGAVYGYTFGSGTRLTVV.